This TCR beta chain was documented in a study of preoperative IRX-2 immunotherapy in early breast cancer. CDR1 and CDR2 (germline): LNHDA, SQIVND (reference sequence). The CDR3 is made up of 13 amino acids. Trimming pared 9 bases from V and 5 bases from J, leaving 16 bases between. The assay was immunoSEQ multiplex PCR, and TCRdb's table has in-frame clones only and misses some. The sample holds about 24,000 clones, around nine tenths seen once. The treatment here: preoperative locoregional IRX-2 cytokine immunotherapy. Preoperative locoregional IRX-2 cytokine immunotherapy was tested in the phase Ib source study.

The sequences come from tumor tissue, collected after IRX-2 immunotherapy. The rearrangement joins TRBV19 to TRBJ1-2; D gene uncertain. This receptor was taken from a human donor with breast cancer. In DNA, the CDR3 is TGTGCCAGCGCTGAGAGGAATGGGTATGGCTACACCTTC. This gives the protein CASAERNGYGYTF.